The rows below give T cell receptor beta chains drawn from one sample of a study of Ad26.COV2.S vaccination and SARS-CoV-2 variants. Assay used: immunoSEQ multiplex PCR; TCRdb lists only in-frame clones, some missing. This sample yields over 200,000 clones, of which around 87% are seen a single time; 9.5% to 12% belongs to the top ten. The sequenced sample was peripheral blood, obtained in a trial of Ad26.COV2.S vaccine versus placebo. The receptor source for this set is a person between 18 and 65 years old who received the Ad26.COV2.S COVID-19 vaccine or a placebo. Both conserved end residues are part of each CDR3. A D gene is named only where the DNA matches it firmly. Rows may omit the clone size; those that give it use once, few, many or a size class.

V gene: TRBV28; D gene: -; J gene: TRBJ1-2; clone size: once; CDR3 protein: CASSPRSGGYTF; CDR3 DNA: TGTGCCAGCAGTCCCCGGTCGGGCGGCTACACCTTC
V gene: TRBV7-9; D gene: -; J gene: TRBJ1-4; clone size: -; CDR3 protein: CASSLAGKNEKLFF; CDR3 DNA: TGTGCCAGCAGCTTGGCAGGGAAGAATGAAAAACTGTTTTTT
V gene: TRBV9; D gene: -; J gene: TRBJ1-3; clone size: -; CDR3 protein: CASSEMGYSGNTIYF; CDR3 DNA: TGTGCCAGCAGCGAGATGGGTTACTCTGGAAACACCATATATTTT
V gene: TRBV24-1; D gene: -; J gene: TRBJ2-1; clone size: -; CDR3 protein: CATSVGRGAIYNEQFF; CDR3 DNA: TGTGCCACCAGTGTCGGACGGGGGGCCATATACAATGAGCAGTTCTTC
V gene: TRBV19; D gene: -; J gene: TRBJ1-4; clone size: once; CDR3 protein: CASKGRVDEKLFF; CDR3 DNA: TGTGCCAGTAAGGGCAGGGTGGATGAAAAACTGTTTTTT
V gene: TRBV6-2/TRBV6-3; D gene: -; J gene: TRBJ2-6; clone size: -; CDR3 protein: CASSALASGANVLTF; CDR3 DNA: TGTGCCAGCAGTGCTCTCGCCTCTGGGGCCAACGTCCTGACTTTC
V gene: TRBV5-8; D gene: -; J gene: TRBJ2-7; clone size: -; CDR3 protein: CASSSRRGPYEQYF; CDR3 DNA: TGTGCCAGCAGCTCGCGACGGGGGCCTTACGAGCAGTACTTC
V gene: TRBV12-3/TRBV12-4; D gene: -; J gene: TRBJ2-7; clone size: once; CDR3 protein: CASSLGAYEQYF; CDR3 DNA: TGTGCCAGCAGTTTGGGTGCCTACGAGCAGTACTTC
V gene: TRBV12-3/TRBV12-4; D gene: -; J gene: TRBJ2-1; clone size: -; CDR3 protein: CATLGIHEQFF; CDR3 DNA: TGTGCCACCCTTGGGATTCATGAGCAGTTCTTC
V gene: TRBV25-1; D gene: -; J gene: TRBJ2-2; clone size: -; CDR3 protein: CASRGWGTGELFF; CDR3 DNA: TGTGCCAGCAGGGGGTGGGGCACCGGGGAGCTGTTTTTT
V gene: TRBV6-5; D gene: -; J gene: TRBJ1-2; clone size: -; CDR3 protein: CASRGDRDYGYTF; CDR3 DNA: TGTGCCAGCAGGGGAGACAGAGACTATGGCTACACCTTC
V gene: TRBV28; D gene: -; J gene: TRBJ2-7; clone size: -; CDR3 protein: CASRQNLGEQYF; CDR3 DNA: TGTGCCAGCAGACAGAACCTCGGCGAGCAGTACTTC
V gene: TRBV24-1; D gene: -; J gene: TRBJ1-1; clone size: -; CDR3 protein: CATSDPGERPEAFF; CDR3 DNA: TGTGCCACCAGTGATCCAGGGGAGCGGCCTGAAGCTTTCTTT
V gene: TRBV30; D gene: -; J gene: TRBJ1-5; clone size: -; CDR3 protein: CAWSVPGSSNQPQHF; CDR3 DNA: TGTGCCTGGAGTGTACCGGGCAGCAGCAATCAGCCCCAGCATTTT
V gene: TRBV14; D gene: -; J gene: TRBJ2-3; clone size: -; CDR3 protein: CASSQLKAKWATDTQYF; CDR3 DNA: TGTGCCAGCAGCCAACTGAAGGCGAAATGGGCCACAGATACGCAGTATTTT
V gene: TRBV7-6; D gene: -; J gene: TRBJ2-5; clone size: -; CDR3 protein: CASSLALAETQYF; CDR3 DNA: TGTGCCAGCAGCTTAGCTTTGGCAGAGACCCAGTACTTC